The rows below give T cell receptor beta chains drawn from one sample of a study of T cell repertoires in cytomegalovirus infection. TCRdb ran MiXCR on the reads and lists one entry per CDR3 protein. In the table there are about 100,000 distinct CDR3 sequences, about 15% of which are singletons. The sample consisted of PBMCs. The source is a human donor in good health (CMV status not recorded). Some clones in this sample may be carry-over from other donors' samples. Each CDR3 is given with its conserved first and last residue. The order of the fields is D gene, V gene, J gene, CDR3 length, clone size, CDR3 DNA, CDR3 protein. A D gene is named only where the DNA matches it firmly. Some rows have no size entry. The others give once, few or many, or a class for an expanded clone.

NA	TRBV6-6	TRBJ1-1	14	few	TGTGCCAGCAGTTTCCTGGACAGAGACACTGAAGCTTTCTTT	CASSFLDRDTEAFF
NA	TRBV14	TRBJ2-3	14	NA	TGTGCCAGCACCATCGGTCCCAGCACAGATACGCAGTATTTT	CASTIGPSTDTQYF
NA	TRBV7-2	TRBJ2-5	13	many	TGTGCCAGCAGCCCGGATTTGGGGGAGACCCAGTACTTC	CASSPDLGETQYF
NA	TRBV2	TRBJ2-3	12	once	TGTGCCAGCTCCGAGGGGACAGATACGCAGTATTTT	CASSEGTDTQYF
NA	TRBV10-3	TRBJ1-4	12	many	TGTGCCATCAGTGAGTCCCCCGACAAACTGTTTTTT	CAISESPDKLFF
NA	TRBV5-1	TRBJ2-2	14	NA	TGCGCCAGCAGCTTCGACAGACACACCGGGGAGCTGTTTTTT	CASSFDRHTGELFF
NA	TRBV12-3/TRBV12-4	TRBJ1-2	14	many	TGTGCCAGCAGTCCCTATCGGACAGTTGACGGCTACACCTTC	CASSPYRTVDGYTF
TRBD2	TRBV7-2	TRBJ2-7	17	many	TGTGCCAGCAGCTTAGCTAGGCTAGCGGGGATTTCCTACGAGCAGTACTTC	CASSLARLAGISYEQYF
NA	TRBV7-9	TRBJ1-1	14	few	TGTGCCAGCAGTGGTCCGACAGGATACACTGAAGCTTTCTTT	CASSGPTGYTEAFF
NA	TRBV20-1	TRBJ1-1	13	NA	TGCAGTGCTAGGCGGGACCTGAACACTGAAGCTTTCTTT	CSARRDLNTEAFF
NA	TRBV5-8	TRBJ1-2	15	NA	TGTGCCAGCAGCTTGGCCTGGACTCTAGAAGATGGCTACACCTTC	CASSLAWTLEDGYTF